This TCR beta chain comes out of a study of T cell changes during pregnancy in multiple sclerosis (dated by TCRdb to the late 2010s). For the wider study: The study examined how the T cell repertoire changed over the course of pregnancy in women with multiple sclerosis.

The library was prepared using the immunoSEQ multiplex PCR assay. This is the immuneACCESS table as TCRdb keeps it, with only in-frame sequences that have V and J called. A part of the clones is gone; compared with another copy, unresolved V genes explain less than half, and the rest is unexplained. This sample lists some 30,000 clones; 80% to 90% were detected once. The ten largest clones add up to 8.5% to 14% of the sample. Note on this clone: Which antigen it targets is not known. Within one base of it there is no much larger clone, and no base qualities were kept.

There are 15 amino acids in the CDR3, from cysteine to phenylalanine inclusive. Only CDR3 DNA remains: 45 bases, in frame from the first base. For this chain, trimming is 5 bases at the V end and 6 bases at the J end, and the number of junction bases without a gene match is 11. The germline V gene (reference sequence) yields LNHDA for CDR1 and SQIVND for CDR2. The material was CD8+ T cells from peripheral blood mononuclear cells, obtained in the third trimester of pregnancy. The origin of this receptor is a female donor with multiple sclerosis, enrolled in a pregnancy study. Rearrangement joined TRBV19 to TRBJ2-7; the central 9 bases match TRBD1. The nucleotides read TGTGCCAGTAGTGCGGGACAGGGATCTTTTTTCGAGCAGTACTTC. The resulting protein is CASSAGQGSFFEQYF. The full variable domain, with segments outside the CDR3 supplied by the reference TRBV19 and TRBJ2-7 proteins, appears as DGGITQSPKYLFRKEGQNVTLSCEQNLNHDAMYWYRQDPGQGLRLIYYSQIVNDFQKGDIAEGYSVSREKKESFPLTVTSAQKNPTAFYLCASSAGQGSFFEQYFGPGTRLTVT.